Many counts were recorded for the clone carrying this T cell receptor (beta chain). The record originates from a study of CD8+CD57+ T cells in acquired aplastic anemia. Patients sequenced had flow cytometry evidence of CD8+CD57+ cell expansion. The CDR3 sequence is 14 residues long. Per the germline V gene, CDR1 is SGHDT and CDR2 is YYEEEE. With 3 bases clipped from V and 2 bases from J, the junction kept 5 bases outside the gene matches. Investigators profiled TCR beta VDJ and CDR3 from genomic DNA template. A single record per CDR3 protein comes from TCRdb applying MiXCR to the reads. The sample gives about 190,000 distinct CDR3 sequences, 48% of which show up once; about 8.8% is in the top ten.

The TCR originated in a human donor with aplastic anemia. Material for sequencing was sorted CD4+, CD8+, or CD8+CD57+ T cells (not recorded which) from PBMCs. The V call is TRBV5-6, the J call TRBJ2-7; the match to TRBD1 covers 7 bases. CDR3 region: CASSSGTVTYEQYF. The CDR3 DNA sequence: TGTGCCAGCAGCTCCGGGACAGTCACCTACGAGCAGTACTTC.